Included here is one T cell receptor beta chain sequence, with context. Its matching antigen is unknown. This sample is drawn from a study of cytomegalovirus exposure and HLA in healthy donors. Study results and caveats: In the 95 to 150 validation repertoires, a later analysis found that first-cohort TCR clusters tended to co-occur. The study put under 200 TCR beta chains on its list as cytomegalovirus-associated.

The data were produced by immunoSEQ multiplex PCR, yet TCRdb's version contains in-frame clones alone and is incomplete. This table has some 69,000 clones, 96% appearing once. This sequence originates from a woman between 18 and 30 years old in good health and CMV-seropositive. The sequenced material came from PBMCs.

CDR3 DNA sequence: TGTGCCTGGAGTGTACCGGGACTTATAGAAGCTTTCTTT. Amino acids: CAWSVPGLIEAFF. The V and J genes are TRBV30 and TRBJ1-1; possible D gene TRBD1, 5 bases. CDR3 length equals 13 residues. Between the trimmed V and J ends, which lost 0 bases and 8 bases, there was a span of 13 bases. The germline V gene encodes CDR1 GTSNPN and CDR2 SVGIG (reference sequence).